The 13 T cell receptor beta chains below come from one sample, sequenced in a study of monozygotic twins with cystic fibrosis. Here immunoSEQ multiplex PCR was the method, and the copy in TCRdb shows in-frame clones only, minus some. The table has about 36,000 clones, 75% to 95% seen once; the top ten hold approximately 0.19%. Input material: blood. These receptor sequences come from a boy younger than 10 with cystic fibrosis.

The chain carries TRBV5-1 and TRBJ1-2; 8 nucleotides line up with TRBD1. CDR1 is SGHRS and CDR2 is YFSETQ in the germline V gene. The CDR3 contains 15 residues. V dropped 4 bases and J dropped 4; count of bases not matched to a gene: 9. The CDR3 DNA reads TGCGCCAGCAGCCTAGACAGGGGTCCTCGCTATGGCTACACCTTC. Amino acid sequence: CASSLDRGPRYGYTF.

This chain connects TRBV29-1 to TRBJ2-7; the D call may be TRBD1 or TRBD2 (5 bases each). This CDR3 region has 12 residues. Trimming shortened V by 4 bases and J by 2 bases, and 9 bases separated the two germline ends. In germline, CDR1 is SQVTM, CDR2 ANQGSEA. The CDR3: CSVGRDPYEQYF. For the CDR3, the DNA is TGCAGCGTTGGCCGGGACCCCTACGAGCAGTACTTC.

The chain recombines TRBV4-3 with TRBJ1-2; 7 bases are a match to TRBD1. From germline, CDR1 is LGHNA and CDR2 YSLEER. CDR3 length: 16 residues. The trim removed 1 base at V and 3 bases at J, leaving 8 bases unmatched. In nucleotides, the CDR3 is TGCGCCAGCAGCCAAGCTTTGGGACAGCGCGACTATGGCTACACCTTC. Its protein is CASSQALGQRDYGYTF.

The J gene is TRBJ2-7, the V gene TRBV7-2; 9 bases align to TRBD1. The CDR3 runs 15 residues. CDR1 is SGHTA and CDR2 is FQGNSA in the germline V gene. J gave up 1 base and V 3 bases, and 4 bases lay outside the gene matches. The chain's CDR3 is CASSLAGTGSYEQYF. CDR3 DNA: TGTGCCAGCAGCTTGGCCGGGACAGGGTCCTACGAGCAGTACTTC.

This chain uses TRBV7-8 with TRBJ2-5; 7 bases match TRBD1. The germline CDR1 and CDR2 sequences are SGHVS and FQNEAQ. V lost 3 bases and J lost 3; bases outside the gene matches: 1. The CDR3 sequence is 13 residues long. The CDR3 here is CASSLGQKETQYF. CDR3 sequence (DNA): TGTGCCAGCAGCTTGGGACAGAAAGAGACCCAGTACTTC. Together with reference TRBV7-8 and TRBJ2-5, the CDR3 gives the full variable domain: GAGVSQSPRYKVAKRGQDVALRCDPISGHVSLFWYQQALGQGPEFLTYFQNEAQLDKSGLPSDRFFAERPEGSVSTLKIQRTQQEDSAVYLCASSLGQKETQYFGPGTRLLVL.

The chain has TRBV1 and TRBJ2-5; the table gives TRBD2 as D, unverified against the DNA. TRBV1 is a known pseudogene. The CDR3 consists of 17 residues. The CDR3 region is CTSSPLTWRGGVETQYF. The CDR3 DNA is TGCACCAGCAGCCCTCTCACATGGCGGGGAGGTGTGGAGACCCAGTACTTC.

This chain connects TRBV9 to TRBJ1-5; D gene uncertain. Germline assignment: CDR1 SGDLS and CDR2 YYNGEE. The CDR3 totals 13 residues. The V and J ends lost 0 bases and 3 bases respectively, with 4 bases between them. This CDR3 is CASSVDDNQPQHF. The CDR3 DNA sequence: TGTGCCAGCAGCGTAGATGACAATCAGCCCCAGCATTTT.

The CDR3 DNA is TGTGCCAGCAGCTTACGTGACGAGCAGTACTTC. Residues: CASSLRDEQYF. The genes are TRBV7-9 and TRBJ2-7; D gene uncertain. The CDR3 contains 11 residues. Trimming cost V 2 bases and J 5 bases, with 4 bases left between them. Germline V gene lookup returns CDR1 SEHNR and CDR2 FQNEAQ (reference sequence).

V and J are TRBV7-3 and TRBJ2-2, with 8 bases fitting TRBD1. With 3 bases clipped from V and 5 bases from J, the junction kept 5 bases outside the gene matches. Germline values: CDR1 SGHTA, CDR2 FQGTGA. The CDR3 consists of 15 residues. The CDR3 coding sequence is TGTGCCAGCAGCTTCCAGGGGGCGAGTACCGGGGAGCTGTTTTTT. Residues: CASSFQGASTGELFF. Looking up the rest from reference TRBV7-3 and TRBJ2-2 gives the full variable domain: GAGVSQTPSNKVTEKGKYVELRCDPISGHTALYWYRQSLGQGPEFLIYFQGTGAADDSGLPNDRFFAVRPEGSVSTLKIQRTERGDSAVYLCASSFQGASTGELFFGEGSRLTVL.

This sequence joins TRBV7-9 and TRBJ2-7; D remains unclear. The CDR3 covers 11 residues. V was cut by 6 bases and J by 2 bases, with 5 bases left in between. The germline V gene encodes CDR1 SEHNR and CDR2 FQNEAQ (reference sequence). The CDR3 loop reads CASSFTYEQYF. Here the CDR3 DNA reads TGTGCCAGCAGTTTCACCTACGAGCAGTACTTC.

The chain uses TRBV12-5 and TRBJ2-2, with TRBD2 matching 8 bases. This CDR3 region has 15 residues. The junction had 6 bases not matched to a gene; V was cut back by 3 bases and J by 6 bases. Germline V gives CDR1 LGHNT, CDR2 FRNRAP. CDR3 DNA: TGTGCTAGTGGTTTCCCGACGCGGGGGGCCGGGGAGCTGTTTTTT. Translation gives CASGFPTRGAGELFF.

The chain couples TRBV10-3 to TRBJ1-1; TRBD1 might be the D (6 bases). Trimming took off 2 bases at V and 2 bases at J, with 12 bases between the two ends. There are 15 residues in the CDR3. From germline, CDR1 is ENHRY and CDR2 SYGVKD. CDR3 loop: CAISEPRGLNTEAFF. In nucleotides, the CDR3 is TGTGCCATCAGTGAGCCGCGGGGGCTTAACACTGAAGCTTTCTTT.

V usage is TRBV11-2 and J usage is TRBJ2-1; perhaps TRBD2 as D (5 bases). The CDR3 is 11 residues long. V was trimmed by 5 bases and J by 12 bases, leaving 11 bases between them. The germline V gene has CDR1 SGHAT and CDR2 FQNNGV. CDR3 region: CASSIREGQFF. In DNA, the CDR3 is TGTGCCAGCAGCATAAGAGAGGGGCAGTTCTTC.